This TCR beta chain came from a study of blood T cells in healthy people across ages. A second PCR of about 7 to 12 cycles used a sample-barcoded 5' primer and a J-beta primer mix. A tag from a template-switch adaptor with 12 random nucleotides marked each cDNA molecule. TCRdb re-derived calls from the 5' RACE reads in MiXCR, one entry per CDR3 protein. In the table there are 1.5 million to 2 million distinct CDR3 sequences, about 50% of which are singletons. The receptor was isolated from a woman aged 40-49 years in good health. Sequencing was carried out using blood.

The CDR3 spells CSASKGARETQYF. In DNA form, the CDR3 reads TGCAGTGCTAGTAAGGGGGCTCGGGAGACCCAGTACTTC. The chain links TRBV20-1 to TRBJ2-5, with TRBD1 identical over 7 bases. Germline V lookup: CDR1 DFQATT, CDR2 SNEGSKA (reference sequence). V was pared by 3 bases and J by 5 bases, with 6 bases of the junction left unmatched. This CDR3 has 13 residues.